This T cell receptor beta chain appears in the sequencing data of a study of response to subunit inactivated influenza vaccine (dated by TCRdb to the late 2010s). As for the study more broadly: Deep quantitative profiling of the T cell receptor repertoire was used in the study to follow responses to a trivalent subunit inactivated influenza vaccine. What the work shows at the level of the full study, not this receptor alone: It was suggested by the authors that each seasonal influenza vaccination may recruit only a limited number of new T cells.

CDR3 length: 13 amino acids, cysteine to phenylalanine. Only the CDR3 DNA stays, 39 bases, in frame from base 1. Trimming costs V 7 bases and J 4 bases, and their ends lie 13 bases apart. The germline V gene (reference sequence) yields DFQATT for CDR1 and SNEGSKA for CDR2. This clonotype was observed a few times. The antigen it recognizes is unknown. Base qualities are missing; no much larger clone stands one base away. Libraries were prepared through RT-PCR. Instrument used: Illumina HiSeq 2500. TCRdb applied fastp at Q25 and MiXCR to the public reads, then kept only in-frame beta chains. Rows matching on CDR3 protein sequence are summarized as one entry with the most common DNA and genes. Recorded for this sample are just over 300,000 distinct CDR3 sequences; roughly 22% of them occurred a single time. The ten largest account for about 9.4% of the sample.

The rearrangement combines TRBV20-1 with TRBJ1-4; TRBD1 is a possible D gene, resting on 5 matching bases. The sequence came from a man between 50 and 75 years old who received an inactivated influenza vaccine. Donor details come from another sample of the same person, matched by shared clones. The sequenced sample was PBMCs from blood, obtained approximately 20 months after vaccination. This receptor has the CDR3 CSVSGVNNEKLFF. The DNA reads as follows: TGCAGTGTATCGGGGGTTAATAATGAAAAACTGTTTTTT.